This is a list of T cell receptor beta chains from one sample in a study of STAT5B mutations in CD4+ large granular lymphocyte leukemia. Measured with immunoSEQ multiplex PCR; TCRdb has only the in-frame clones, and not every one. The profile shows some 34,000 clones, 74% of them singletons. Specimen: CD4+ T cells from blood buffy coats. The source is a human donor in good health. The CDR3 runs from the conserved cysteine through the conserved F or W. The D gene is left open where the match is weak. Not every row has a clone size; where given, it reads once, few, many or a size class.

J gene | clone size | D gene | V gene | CDR3 protein | CDR3 DNA
TRBJ1-4 | once | . | TRBV9 | CASSLRGEKLFF | TGTGCCAGCAGCTTGCGGGGCGAAAAACTGTTTTTT
TRBJ1-5 | few | . | TRBV6-6 | CASIQGFNQPQHF | TGTGCCAGCATCCAGGGCTTTAATCAGCCCCAGCATTTT
TRBJ2-5 | . | TRBD2 | TRBV29-1 | CSARMRERRETQYF | TGCAGCGCCCGAATGCGGGAGCGGCGGGAGACCCAGTACTTC
TRBJ1-1 | . | . | TRBV19 | CASSGQGGTEAFF | TGTGCCAGTAGTGGGCAGGGCGGCACTGAAGCTTTCTTT
TRBJ1-3 | . | . | TRBV5-1 | CASSLAAGLSGNTIYF | TGCGCCAGCAGCTTGGCTGCAGGGCTCTCTGGAAACACCATATATTTT
TRBJ2-2 | . | . | TRBV19 | CASTPSWADQNTGELFF | TGTGCCAGTACCCCTAGTTGGGCTGACCAGAACACCGGGGAGCTGTTTTTT
TRBJ2-3 | . | TRBD2 | TRBV30 | CAWTQGTELVAGGADTQYF | TGTGCCTGGACCCAGGGGACGGAACTCGTAGCGGGAGGGGCAGATACGCAGTATTTT
TRBJ2-7 | . | TRBD2 | TRBV30 | CAWSPGLAGTYEQYF | TGTGCCTGGAGTCCGGGACTAGCGGGAACCTACGAGCAGTACTTC
TRBJ2-5 | . | TRBD1 | TRBV6-1 | CASSAGTGDPWDF | TGTGCCAGCAGCGCCGGGACAGGGGACCCCTGGGACTTC
TRBJ1-5 | . | . | TRBV18 | CASSPDSNQPQHF | TGTGCCAGCTCACCAGACAGCAATCAGCCCCAGCATTTT
TRBJ2-2 | once | TRBD2 | TRBV30 | CAWGTKTSGVGELFF | TGTGCCTGGGGCACAAAAACTAGCGGGGTCGGGGAGCTGTTTTTT
TRBJ2-2 | . | . | TRBV5-4 | CASNWEGGNTGELFF | TGTGCCAGCAACTGGGAAGGGGGGAACACCGGGGAGCTGTTTTTT
TRBJ2-3 | . | TRBD1 | TRBV18 | CASSPPSQQGDTQYF | TGTGCCAGCTCACCACCGTCGCAACAGGGGGATACGCAGTATTTT
TRBJ2-7 | . | TRBD1 | TRBV6-5 | CASSQGAREQYF | TGTGCCAGCAGTCAGGGGGCAAGGGAGCAGTACTTC
TRBJ1-2 | few | TRBD1 | TRBV13 | CASSHRTGRDGYTF | TGTGCCAGCAGCCATCGGACAGGGAGGGATGGCTACACCTTC
TRBJ2-2 | . | TRBD2 | TRBV7-9 | CASRGGTSGGTGELFF | TGTGCCAGCAGAGGAGGGACTAGCGGGGGAACCGGGGAGCTGTTTTTT
TRBJ1-1 | few | TRBD1 | TRBV9 | CASNRMGQLLNTEAFF | TGTGCCAGCAACCGGATGGGACAGCTATTGAACACTGAAGCTTTCTTT
TRBJ2-5 | . | . | TRBV11-3 | CASSLDSPRETQYF | TGTGCCAGCAGCTTAGATAGCCCTAGGGAGACCCAGTACTTC
TRBJ2-3 | . | . | TRBV28 | CASTGGRDTQYF | TGTGCCAGCACTGGGGGGAGAGATACGCAGTATTTT